What follows is one TCR beta chain and its context. This clone's antigen is unknown. Within one base of it there is no much larger clone, and no base qualities were kept. The CDR3 spans 11 residues, from the cysteine through the phenylalanine. CDR3 DNA only is kept here, 33 bases in frame from base 1. CDR1 SGHRS and CDR2 YFSETQ are derived from the germline V gene. Between the V and J ends, shortened by 2 bases and 7 bases respectively, the junction contains 6 bases. To synthesize cDNA, template-switch 5'RACE was performed with a primer carrying a 10-nucleotide random unique molecular identifier so that each TCR transcript was tagged. Every sequencing run covered 15-18 subjects and yielded more than 180 million TCR-beta sequences. Total RNA was extracted with the RNeasy kit. TCR-beta VDJ regions were amplified with primers for the TCR constant region and the 5'RACE anchor, using the KAPA Real-time Library Amplification kit. A first PCR added sample indexes and Illumina adaptors, after which a second PCR increased the library yield. After Ampure bead purification, the roughly 650 bp TCR product was size-selected on a 2% E-gel SizeSelection system. Library quality was checked on a Bioanalyzer, concentration was measured with Qubit, and libraries were quantified with the Kapa Library Quantification kit before pooling. An Illumina HiSeq 2500 sequenced the libraries paired-end 2 x 150 bp. To increase sequence diversity, about 23-32% phiX was spiked into each library pool. Concerning the study's data processing: Quality-filtered reads were processed with the UMI-based MiGEC pipeline, and over 75% of raw TCR sequences were removed by the MiGEC pipeline during error correction. IMGT germline references were used for aligning VDJ genes, and each clonotype was defined as a unique CDR3 amino acid sequence together with its V-J genes. Clonal expansion, Shannon diversity and CDR3 relatedness (CalcPairwiseDistances, ClusterSamples) were evaluated with VDJtools, and phylogenetic trees were built with CLCbio workbench. A clone was classed as expanded if it had 8 or more unique UMIs, a cutoff based on coefficient-of-variation modelling across technical triplicates. The raw public reads went through TCRdb reprocessing: fastp at Q25, MiXCR clone calling, in-frame beta chains kept. CDR3 protein duplicates are merged, each entry listing the most common genes and DNA. TCRdb, rather than the study authors, made the V and J calls. The sample table shows tens of thousands of distinct CDR3 sequences, and 20% to 25% are seen once. The ten largest clonotypes hold approximately 4.3% of the sample.

The data were taken from a study of neurological immune-mediated disorders (dated by TCRdb to about 2019). For the study in its entirety: Peripheral blood TCR-beta repertoires from patients with HTLV-I-associated myelopathy (HAM/TSP), patients with multiple sclerosis, and healthy controls were compared in the study using UMI-based sequencing. The roughly 110 TCR-beta libraries included longitudinal samples, technical triplicates and paired sorted CD4+ and CD8+ T-cell subsets alongside PBMC samples. To precisely calculate how much the frequency of each individual clone varied, libraries were sequenced in technical triplicate. The cohort comprised some 71 subjects: approximately 15 HAM/TSP patients, 35 or so multiple sclerosis patients and around 20 healthy controls.

The full study reports these points: No identical CDR3 amino acid sequences were shared among expanded clones across subjects, suggesting private TCR-beta repertoires in all groups. TCR clonal expansion was highest in HAM/TSP patients and lowest in MS patients, with MS patients falling below even healthy controls.

The time point label, as the study defines it: technical triplicate 3. For the unsorted PBMC libraries, 2 million PBMCs were stored in RNAlater at -80 degrees C until RNA extraction and were used to generate the libraries. Peripheral blood underwent Ficoll-Hypaque density gradient centrifugation to isolate PBMCs, which were then cryopreserved in liquid nitrogen. Sequencing input: PBMCs. This clonotype was sampled from a man in his fifties or sixties with HTLV-1-associated myelopathy (HAM/TSP). The chain is encoded by TRBV5-1 joined to TRBJ1-1, with TRBD1 perhaps the D gene, on 6 matching bases. The CDR3 amino acid sequence is: CASSLGGEAFF. Read as DNA, the sequence is TGCGCCAGCAGCTTAGGGGGTGAAGCTTTCTTT.